This entry lists 24 T cell receptor beta chains sequenced from one sample in a study of shared clonotypes between healthy human individuals. Assay used: immunoSEQ multiplex PCR; TCRdb lists only in-frame clones, some missing. Of nearly 1 million clones detected, approximately 80% appear once; the ten largest clones hold around 1.4%. Sequenced material: memory CD4+ T cells sorted from blood. Subset: CD45RA-negative fraction. These receptors all come from a young man in good health.

This clone was detected only a few times. The identical CDR3 is also encoded by other nucleotide sequences in the sample. The J gene is TRBJ1-2, the V gene TRBV19; no firm D call. The V end lost 3 bases, the J end lost 2 bases, and 7 bases lay between the germline ends. This CDR3 is 13 amino acids long. The germline CDR1 and CDR2 sequences are LNHDA and SQIVND (reference sequence). This CDR3 is CASSIEWNYGYTF. The DNA for the CDR3 is TGTGCCAGTAGTATTGAATGGAACTATGGCTACACCTTC.

Notes on this clone: The same CDR3 is also encoded by other DNA sequences in this sample. J is TRBJ2-6 and V is TRBV18; unclear D gene. The CDR3 totals 14 residues. The germline gives CDR1 KGHSH, CDR2 LQKENI. The V end lost 5 bases, the J end lost 0 bases, and 5 bases lay between the germline ends. The CDR3 bases are TGTGCCAGCTCAGCGTCCTCTGGGGCCAACGTCCTGACTTTC. Encoded protein: CASSASSGANVLTF.

This rearrangement joins TRBV6-6 to TRBJ2-7; perhaps TRBD1 as D (5 bases). Deletions cut 0 bases from V and 2 bases from J, with 11 bases between. Germline values: CDR1 MNHNY, CDR2 SVGAGI (reference sequence). The CDR3 has 15 residues. The CDR3 nucleotides read TGTGCCAGCAGTTACTCGGGGCAGGAAACCTACGAGCAGTACTTC. Translation: CASSYSGQETYEQYF.

CDR3 region: CASSLAGIEVNTEAFF. The CDR3 DNA reads as TGTGCCAGCAGCTTAGCAGGCATAGAGGTGAACACTGAAGCTTTCTTT. The chain carries TRBV7-8 and TRBJ1-1; no clear D gene. The CDR3 loop spans 16 amino acids. V was shortened by 0 bases and J by 0 bases, with 11 bases between the two germline ends. CDR1 and CDR2 from the germline V gene are SGHVS and FQNEAQ.

This clone occurred a few times. The rearrangement uses TRBV29-1 and TRBJ1-1; D not certain. The CDR3 loop spans 13 amino acids. Germline CDR1 and CDR2: SQVTM and ANQGSEA. V was shortened by 2 bases and J by 1 base, with 8 bases between the two germline ends. CDR3 sequence: CSVEQPSNTEAFF. CDR3 bases: TGCAGCGTTGAACAGCCCTCGAACACTGAAGCTTTCTTT.

This rearrangement joins TRBV19 to TRBJ1-2, with D possibly being TRBD1 (6 bases). The germline CDR1 and CDR2 sequences are LNHDA and SQIVND (reference sequence). The CDR3 runs 12 residues. The V and J ends lost 6 bases and 4 bases respectively, with 9 bases between them. CDR3 loop: CASSYRAYGYTF. The CDR3 DNA reads TGTGCCAGTAGCTACAGGGCCTATGGCTACACCTTC.

Points on this clone: This probably arose from a read error, given a far larger clone one base away. Other nucleotide sequences from this sample produce the same CDR3. The chain employs TRBV7-2 and TRBJ2-5, with D tentatively TRBD1 (6 bases). Looked up from germline, CDR1 is SGHTA and CDR2 is FQGNSA. The germline V and J ends were trimmed by 5 bases and 5 bases, with 9 bases remaining between them. This CDR3 is 12 amino acids long. Here the CDR3 reads CASSTGWETQYF. CDR3 coding DNA: TGTGCCAGCAGCACAGGGTGGGAGACCCAGTACTTC.

The chain links TRBV11-2 to TRBJ1-1; D is unresolved. Germline CDR1 is SGHAT and CDR2 is FQNNGV. This CDR3 has 15 residues. V lost 3 bases and J lost 2, with 13 bases in between. DNA of the CDR3: TGTGCCAGCAGCTTGATTGTAGGTGCTAACACTGAAGCTTTCTTT. Protein: CASSLIVGANTEAFF.

In its sample, this clone was seen a few times. This same CDR3 is encoded by further DNA sequences in the sample. J is TRBJ1-5 and V is TRBV6-1; D uncertain. The CDR3 contains 14 residues. Germline CDR1 reads MNHNS; CDR2 reads SASEGT. V gave up 6 bases and J gave up 2 bases, with 11 bases separating them. The CDR3 here is CASRPSGGNQPQHF. CDR3 coding DNA: TGTGCCAGCAGGCCCTCCGGGGGCAATCAGCCCCAGCATTTT.

This rearrangement joins TRBV6-6 to TRBJ2-7; 8 bases map to TRBD1. Per the germline V gene, CDR1 is MNHNY and CDR2 is SVGAGI (reference sequence). The CDR3 loop spans 11 amino acids. Trimming at V came to 6 bases and at J to 7 bases, leaving 2 bases not matched to a gene. The CDR3 DNA sequence: TGTGCCAGCAGCCAGGGGGCGGAGCAGTACTTC. This translates into CASSQGAEQYF.

CDR3 loop: CASREDLNTEAFF. DNA of the CDR3: TGTGCCAGCAGGGAGGACCTAAACACTGAAGCTTTCTTT. V and J are TRBV6-5 and TRBJ1-1; D gene unclear. Trimming cost V 6 bases and J 2 bases, with 10 bases left between them. This CDR3 has 13 residues. CDR1 and CDR2 (germline): MNHEY, SVGAGI.

This clone showed up just once. V gene TRBV10-1 combines with J gene TRBJ2-3; 8 nucleotides agree with TRBD2. Germline assignment: CDR1 WNHNN and CDR2 SYGVQD (reference sequence). This CDR3 region has 15 residues. V shed 2 bases and J 5 bases; nucleotides not matched to a gene: 6. This CDR3 reads CASSEGGTRGDTQYF. The CDR3 coding sequence is TGCGCCAGCAGTGAGGGGGGGACTAGGGGAGATACGCAGTATTTT.

This chain joins TRBV28 and TRBJ1-2; TRBD1 might be the D (5 bases). Per germline, CDR1 MDHEN and CDR2 SYDVKM. Trimming cost V 1 base and J 8 bases, with 14 bases left between them. The CDR3 is 14 residues long. CDR3 amino acids: CASSLLAGPRGYTF. The DNA of the CDR3 is TGTGCCAGCAGTTTATTAGCAGGGCCTAGAGGCTACACCTTC.

This clone was counted between two and nine times. V gene TRBV5-1 combines with J gene TRBJ1-6; 7 bases agree with TRBD1. CDR3 length: 15 amino acids. Germline loops: CDR1 SGHRS, CDR2 YFSETQ. Trimming took 3 bases from V and 4 from J; bases not matched to a gene: 4. The CDR3 coding sequence is TGCGCCAGCAGCTGGGGGGACAGATATAATTCACCCCTCCACTTT. Protein product: CASSWGDRYNSPLHF.

The chain carries TRBV30 and TRBJ2-5; D unresolved. The CDR3 spans 15 residues. Looked up from germline, CDR1 is GTSNPN and CDR2 is SVGIG (reference sequence). Trimming removed 0 bases at V and 7 bases at J, with 18 bases between. CDR3 nucleotide sequence: TGTGCCTGGAGTGTAGATAGCAGCCTTCCAAGGACCCAGTACTTC. Translated, it gives CAWSVDSSLPRTQYF.

The chain employs TRBV6-1 and TRBJ2-4, with 9 bases that match TRBD2. The CDR3 runs to 13 residues. Germline CDR1 and CDR2: MNHNS and SASEGT. J gave up 5 bases and V 6 bases, and 2 bases lay outside the gene matches. CDR3 region: CASSPSGENIQYF. Written as DNA, the CDR3 is TGTGCCAGCAGCCCTAGCGGGGAAAACATTCAGTACTTC.

With regard to this clone: A read error may be the cause here, since a much bigger clone is one base away. This CDR3 is also generated by other DNA sequences in the sample. This rearrangement joins TRBV6-1 to TRBJ2-2; the D is unclear. The CDR3 contains 12 residues. Per germline, CDR1 MNHNS and CDR2 SASEGT. V lost 6 bases to trimming and J lost 0 bases, with 2 bases between them. Here the CDR3 DNA reads TGTGCCAGCAGACCGAACACCGGGGAGCTGTTTTTT. Its protein is CASRPNTGELFF.

This clone has a single count. Different DNA sequences within this sample yield the same CDR3. DNA of the CDR3: TGTGCCAGCTCACCTCAGGGGCAGAACACTGAAGCTTTCTTT. This sequence encodes CASSPQGQNTEAFF. The chain couples TRBV18 to TRBJ1-1; a possible D gene is TRBD1 (6 bases). Trimming cost V 3 bases and J 1 base, with 9 bases left between them. This CDR3 is 14 amino acids long. Per the germline V gene, CDR1 is KGHSH and CDR2 is LQKENI. The full variable domain, completed using reference TRBV18 and TRBJ1-1, is NAGVMQNPRHLVRRRGQEARLRCSPMKGHSHVYWYRQLPEEGLKFMVYLQKENIIDESGMPKERFSAEFPKEGPSILRIQQVVRGDSAAYFCASSPQGQNTEAFFGQGTRLTVV.

The rearrangement joins TRBV9 to TRBJ2-3; the D gene is possibly TRBD2 (6 bases). This CDR3 spans 15 amino acids. CDR1 and CDR2 from the germline V gene are SGDLS and YYNGEE. Trimming shortened V by 2 bases and J by 1 base, and 11 bases separated the two germline ends. Written as DNA, the CDR3 is TGTGCCAGCAGCGTTTACGGGAGTGGCACAGATACGCAGTATTTT. Its protein product is CASSVYGSGTDTQYF.

The chain is built from TRBV5-4 and TRBJ2-1; 8 bases match TRBD1. V lost 4 bases, J lost 8 bases, and 5 bases stayed unmatched. The V gene's germline CDR1 is SGHNT and CDR2 YYREEE (reference sequence). The CDR3 runs to 13 residues. The CDR3 DNA sequence: TGTGCCAGCAGCCGGACAGGGTTCGATGAGCAGTTCTTC. This gives the protein CASSRTGFDEQFF.

Regarding this clone: Other nucleotide sequences from this sample produce the same CDR3. The V call is TRBV28, the J call TRBJ1-5; perhaps TRBD1 as D (5 bases). Germline V gene lookup returns CDR1 MDHEN and CDR2 SYDVKM. Trimming shortened V by 8 bases and J by 1 base, and 9 bases separated the two germline ends. The CDR3 runs 13 residues. The CDR3 here is CASRGGSNQPQHF. The CDR3 DNA follows: TGTGCCAGCCGGGGCGGGAGCAATCAGCCCCAGCATTTT.

This clone was observed a single time. This chain uses TRBV11-2 with TRBJ2-1; 9 nucleotides agree with TRBD2. Trimming cost V 5 bases and J 3 bases; bases outside gene matches: 8. Germline V gene data show CDR1 as SGHAT and CDR2 as FQNNGV. This CDR3 comprises 16 residues. CDR3 coding DNA: TGTGCCAGCAGCGCTCTTATAGCGGGAGTCTACAATGAGCAGTTCTTC. Its translation: CASSALIAGVYNEQFF.

Of note for this clone: Other DNA variants within this sample encode the same CDR3. The chain carries TRBV4-1 and TRBJ1-3; 7 positions agree with TRBD1. The CDR3 contains 15 residues. Unmatched junction bases numbered 3, after V lost 0 bases and J lost 4 bases. CDR1 MGHRA and CDR2 YSYEKL come from the germline V gene. The CDR3 loop reads CASSQELGGGNTIYF. The CDR3 DNA sequence: TGCGCCAGCAGCCAAGAGTTAGGGGGCGGAAACACCATATATTTT.

The chain employs TRBV30 and TRBJ2-7; the D gene is possibly TRBD1 (5 bases). The V and J ends lost 8 bases and 6 bases respectively, with 20 bases between them. The germline V gene has CDR1 GTSNPN and CDR2 SVGIG (reference sequence). The CDR3 runs 13 residues. The CDR3 DNA reads as TGTGCCCGGACGAATTCAGGGTCTCGCGAGCAGTACTTC. Its translation: CARTNSGSREQYF.